The next 2 T cell receptor beta chains were all read from a single sample in a study of Graves' ophthalmopathy and Graves' hyperthyroidism. Amplification of TCR beta CDR3 regions used RNA transcripts. An initial RT-PCR round employing HTBI primers preceded a second-round multiplex PCR. TCRdb redid the calling of the multiplex PCR reads with MiXCR, one entry per CDR3 protein. The sample lists 350,000 to 400,000 distinct CDR3 sequences, approximately 20% occurring once. Sequenced sample: peripheral blood. These receptor sequences come from a woman under 30 with Graves' ophthalmopathy.

Points on this clonotype: A much larger clone is a single base away; this may be a read error. The chain has TRBV24-1 and TRBJ2-2; perhaps D is TRBD1 or TRBD2 (5 bases each). CDR1 KGHDR and CDR2 SFDVKD come from the germline V gene. CDR3 length: 15 amino acids. Trimming removed 5 bases from V and 7 bases from J, with 16 bases in between. CDR3 region: CATSGSWGMVGELFF. DNA for the CDR3: TGTGCCACCAGTGGTAGTTGGGGGATGGTCGGGGAGCTGTTTTTT.

This clonotype was recorded many times. This sequence joins TRBV20-1 and TRBJ2-4; a weak D match, TRBD2 (6 bases). Deletions cut 3 bases from V and 0 bases from J, with 6 bases between. The CDR3 is made up of 13 amino acids. CDR1 DFQATT and CDR2 SNEGSKA come from the germline V gene (reference sequence). The CDR3 DNA is TGCAGTGCTAGGGGACTAGCCAAAAACATTCAGTACTTC. This codes for CSARGLAKNIQYF.